This entry lists 5 T cell receptor beta chains sequenced from one sample in a study of tumor-infiltrating lymphocytes in primary liver carcinoma. cDNA specific to TCR beta was made from approximately 0.55 ug of total RNA, with a constant-region primer employed for priming. Three rounds of nested multiplex PCR with slightly modified ARM-PCR produced TCR beta libraries. Investigators reported that the first two PCR rounds, at around 10 cycles each, used TRBV1-TRBV30 forward primers with a C-beta reverse primer. TCRdb fed the multiplex PCR reads into MiXCR, producing one record per CDR3 protein. The data hold roughly 80,000 distinct CDR3 sequences, with 65% to 75% observed a single time. Investigators took RNA and DNA out together from 20-30 mg of unsorted bulk tissue. Sequencing input: liver tumor tissue from sampling region 4. The subset was: tumor region T4, right-lateral pole. The source is a woman aged 55 to 70 with primary liver carcinoma and hepatitis B virus infection.

On this clonotype itself: One end of the junction is discordant with germline, which a read error may explain. The rearrangement uses TRBV12-3 or TRBV12-4 and TRBJ1-4; a weak D match, TRBD1 (5 bases). This CDR3 comprises 16 residues. In nucleotides, the CDR3 is TGTGCCGGCAGTCCGATGTGGGGGGACGTTAATGAAGAACTGTTTTTT. Protein: CAGSPMWGDVNEELFF.

On this clonotype: The junction departs from germline at one end; a sequencing error may be responsible. The rearrangement joins TRBV28 to TRBJ2-1, with 7 nucleotides matching TRBD2. CDR1 and CDR2 (germline): MDHEN, SYDVKM. The CDR3 runs to 17 residues. CDR3 in DNA: TGTGCCAGCAGTGCCGTTGGCGGGAGTCGGTCCTACAATGAGCACTTCTTC. Its translation: CASSAVGGSRSYNEHFF.

Details on this clonotype: An end of the junction differs from the germline gene, which may be a read error. The chain employs TRBV11-3 and TRBJ2-1, with 14 bases lining up with TRBD2. The germline gives CDR1 SGHNT, CDR2 YENEEA. The CDR3 loop spans 19 amino acids. The CDR3 sequence is CASSAGQGGLAGGFNGQFF. DNA of the CDR3: TGTGCCAGCAGTGCCGGACAGGGTGGACTAGCGGGAGGATTCAATGGGCAGTTCTTC.

As for this clonotype: A much larger clonotype is one base distant, so this may be a read error. The chain couples TRBV5-1 to TRBJ2-3; D unresolved. The CDR3 contains 11 residues. V was cut by 4 bases and J by 5 bases, with 5 bases left in between. In germline, CDR1 is SGHRS, CDR2 YFSETQ. DNA of the CDR3: TGCGCCAGCAGCACGGTAGATACGCAGTATTTT. This codes for CASSTVDTQYF.

The CDR3 here is CASSTKVFASEAFF. Written as DNA, the CDR3 is TGCGCCAGTAGTACAAAAGTATTTGCCTCTGAAGCTTTCTTT. This chain uses TRBV10-2 with TRBJ1-1; D is undetermined. This CDR3 comprises 14 residues. V was shortened by 9 bases and J by 6 bases, with 20 bases between the two germline ends. The germline V gene encodes CDR1 WSHSY and CDR2 SAAADI.